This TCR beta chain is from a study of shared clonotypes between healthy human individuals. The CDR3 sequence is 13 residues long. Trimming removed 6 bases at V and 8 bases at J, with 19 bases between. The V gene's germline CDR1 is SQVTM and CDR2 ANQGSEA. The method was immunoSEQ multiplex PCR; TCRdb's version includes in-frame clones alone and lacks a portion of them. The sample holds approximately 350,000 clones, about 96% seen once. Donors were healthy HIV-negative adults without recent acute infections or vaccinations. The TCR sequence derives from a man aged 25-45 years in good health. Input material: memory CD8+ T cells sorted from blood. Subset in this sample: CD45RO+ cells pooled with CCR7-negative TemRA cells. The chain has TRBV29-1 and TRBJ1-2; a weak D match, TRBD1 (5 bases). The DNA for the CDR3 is TGCAGCGTGGAGGGACGGAGTATGATAGGCTACACCTTC. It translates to CSVEGRSMIGYTF.